A single sample gave rise to the 7 T cell receptor beta chains below, sequenced in a study of molecular identifiers for immune sequencing clone quantification. TCRdb passed the PCR reads through MiXCR, listing each CDR3 protein once. The sample includes about 640,000 distinct CDR3 sequences, around 20% seen only once; the top ten take 0.85%. Sequencing was carried out using naive CD8+ T cells from blood, with Jurkat cell RNA spiked in. Subset reported: FACS-sorted CD8+CD4-CCR7+CD45RA+ naive T cells. The receptors shown here come from a human donor in good health. Some libraries in this study had Jurkat cell RNA spiked in.

This clonotype was detected a few times. The chain is built from TRBV9 and TRBJ2-1; 11 positions match TRBD1. J gave up 9 bases and V 0 bases, and 8 bases lay outside the gene matches. CDR1 SGDLS and CDR2 YYNGEE come from the germline V gene. CDR3 length: 16 residues. The CDR3 loop reads CASSVVGTGGWAEQFF. CDR3 nucleotides: TGTGCCAGCAGCGTAGTCGGGACAGGGGGATGGGCTGAGCAGTTCTTC.

This clonotype was detected many times. This rearrangement joins TRBV13 to TRBJ2-7; D unclear. The CDR3 extends over 11 amino acids. Germline V gene data show CDR1 as PRHDT and CDR2 as FYEKMQ (reference sequence). Between the trimmed V and J ends, which lost 6 bases and 9 bases, there was a span of 12 bases. CDR3 DNA: TGTGCCAGCAGTCTCGAGAGGCGGCAGTACTTC. Residues: CASSLERRQYF.

This clonotype has ten or more counts. J is TRBJ2-7 and V is TRBV20-1; D remains unclear. The V gene's germline CDR1 is DFQATT and CDR2 SNEGSKA (reference sequence). The CDR3 is 13 residues long. Trimming left V 1 base short and J 2 bases short, with 9 bases between. In nucleotides, the CDR3 is TGCAGTGCTAGAGCGCCTCTCCCCTACGAGCAGTACTTC. Translated, it gives CSARAPLPYEQYF.

This clonotype was observed at least ten times. The chain recombines TRBV7-9 with TRBJ2-7; D gene ambiguous. Germline assignment: CDR1 SEHNR and CDR2 FQNEAQ (reference sequence). The CDR3 is made up of 13 amino acids. Trimming removed 5 bases from V and 3 bases from J, with 11 bases in between. CDR3 bases: TGTGCCAGCAGCATCGACACCAGCTACGAGCAGTACTTC. Protein sequence: CASSIDTSYEQYF.

Concerning this clonotype: A much larger clone differs from this one at a single base, so this may be a read error. Because the CDR3 is missing its conserved closing phenylalanine or tryptophan, this is likely a read error. V usage is TRBV30 and J usage is TRBJ2-7, with TRBD1 matching 9 bases. With 2 bases clipped from V and 6 bases from J, the junction kept 8 bases outside the gene matches. The germline CDR1 and CDR2 sequences are GTSNPN and SVGIG (reference sequence). This CDR3 spans 14 amino acids. The DNA of the CDR3 is TGTGCCTGGAGTTACGGGACAGGGTTGGGCGAGCAGTACTCC. Its translation: CAWSYGTGLGEQYS.

As to this clonotype: A much larger clone is a single base away; this may be a read error. V and J are TRBV4-3 and TRBJ1-2; TRBD1 matches 11 bases. V was clipped by 4 bases and J by 7 bases; unmatched bases: 8. CDR3 length equals 15 residues. Germline CDR1 LGHNA, CDR2 YSLEER. DNA of the CDR3: TGCGCCAGCAGCCTAAGGACAGGGGGCGTCTGTGGCTACACCTTC. This codes for CASSLRTGGVCGYTF.

The chain uses TRBV23-1 and TRBJ2-3; D is tentatively TRBD1 or TRBD2 (7 bases each). TRBV23-1 is an open reading frame, and its role is uncertain. The CDR3 loop spans 18 amino acids. Trimming stripped 4 bases from V and 2 bases from J, with 22 bases between. CDR3 nucleotide sequence: TGCGCCAGCAGTCGATTATATTATCAGGGGGGGCCCACAGATACGCAGTATTTT. This gives the protein CASSRLYYQGGPTDTQYF.